The present TCR beta chain was sequenced within a study of glioma-infiltrating T cells. Study conclusions and caveats: Non-neoplastic patients had below-expected tissue-blood divergence, while all gliomas exceeded expectation. Only very few CDR3 sequences appeared in both tissue and blood.

The CDR3 covers 14 residues. Trimming left V 3 bases short and J 6 bases short, with 14 bases between. Germline V gene sequence: CDR1 KGHSH, CDR2 LQKENI. Amplification of TCR alpha and beta CDR3 regions from RNA used iRepertoire nested multiplex PCR. TCRdb fed the multiplex PCR reads into MiXCR, producing one record per CDR3 protein. The profile shows some 150,000 distinct CDR3 sequences, 39% of them singletons. A word on this clonotype: What it binds is unknown.

The chain employs TRBV18 and TRBJ1-1; TRBD1 is a possible D gene (5 bases). Sequencing used glioma tissue, nonneoplastic brain tissue, or PBMCs (not recorded which). The TCR comes from a human donor with low-grade glioma or glioblastoma, undergoing nonglioma brain surgery, or in good health (not recorded which). The CDR3 loop reads CASSPRDGAAEAFF. The CDR3 nucleotides read TGTGCCAGCTCACCTCGGGACGGCGCCGCTGAAGCTTTCTTT.